The 10 T cell receptor beta chains below come from one sample, sequenced in a study of cytomegalovirus exposure and HLA in healthy donors. TCRdb keeps only in-frame clones here, not all; method: immunoSEQ multiplex PCR. The sample holds approximately 120,000 clones, around 90% seen once. Sequenced material: PBMCs. The receptors originated from a woman between 18 and 30 years old in good health and CMV-seronegative.

J is TRBJ1-4 and V is TRBV13; D is undetermined. V was cut by 2 bases and J by 7 bases, with 17 bases left in between. Germline CDR1 reads PRHDT; CDR2 reads FYEKMQ (reference sequence). The CDR3 has 16 amino acids. DNA of the CDR3: TGTGCCAGCAGCTTAACGGGTGCATCTGGGTCTGAAAAACTGTTTTTT. It codes for CASSLTGASGSEKLFF.

The chain is built from TRBV19 and TRBJ2-1; D not resolved. V lost 4 bases, J lost 0 bases, and 4 bases lay in between. Germline assignment: CDR1 LNHDA and CDR2 SQIVND (reference sequence). This CDR3 contains 13 residues. The CDR3 reads CASSTFSYNEQFF. CDR3 DNA sequence: TGTGCCAGTAGTACCTTCTCCTACAATGAGCAGTTCTTC.

This clone occurred once. V and J are TRBV2 and TRBJ1-2, with D perhaps matching TRBD1 (6 bases). Trimming removed 4 bases from V and 0 bases from J, with 9 bases in between. The CDR3 is 14 residues long. In germline, CDR1 is SNHLY, CDR2 FYNNEI. The DNA for the CDR3 is TGTGCCAGCAGTGCCCGGACAGCTAACTATGGCTACACCTTC. This translates into CASSARTANYGYTF.

J is TRBJ2-1 and V is TRBV2; 13 bases agree with TRBD2. The junction had 13 bases not matched to a gene; V was cut back by 8 bases and J by 15 bases. The CDR3 extends over 14 amino acids. The germline CDR1 and CDR2 sequences are SNHLY and FYNNEI. The CDR3 DNA sequence: TGTGCCAGCGGGGGAGAAACTAGCGGGAGGGCTCGGTTCTTC. It codes for CASGGETSGRARFF.

The chain couples TRBV6-6 to TRBJ1-5, with D uncertain. The CDR3 is 14 amino acids. V was shortened by 2 bases and J by 2 bases, with 7 bases between the two germline ends. Per the germline V gene, CDR1 is MNHNY and CDR2 is SVGAGI (reference sequence). The CDR3 sequence is CASSYGSGNQPQHF. The CDR3 DNA reads TGTGCCAGCAGTTACGGTTCGGGCAATCAGCCCCAGCATTTT.

The chain uses TRBV11-2 and TRBJ1-1; D is ambiguous. The V end lost 5 bases, the J end lost 3 bases, and 10 bases lay between the germline ends. This CDR3 comprises 13 residues. Germline CDR1 reads SGHAT; CDR2 reads FQNNGV. The CDR3 loop reads CASSTTTDTEAFF. The CDR3, as DNA: TGTGCCAGCAGCACTACGACGGACACTGAAGCTTTCTTT.

The rearrangement links TRBV5-1 to TRBJ2-3; D gene ambiguous. V shed 7 bases and J shed 1 base, with 10 bases lying between them. This CDR3 has 13 residues. CDR1 is SGHRS and CDR2 is YFSETQ in the germline V gene. The chain's CDR3 is CASRPAGTDTQYF. DNA for the CDR3: TGCGCCAGCCGGCCGGCGGGCACAGATACGCAGTATTTT. The whole variable domain, filled in from reference TRBV5-1 and TRBJ2-3, reads KAGVTQTPRYLIKTRGQQVTLSCSPISGHRSVSWYQQTPGQGLQFLFEYFSETQRNKGNFPGRFSGRQFSNSRSEMNVSTLELGDSALYLCASRPAGTDTQYFGPGTRLTVL.

The chain is built from TRBV7-9 and TRBJ2-2; TRBD2 agrees at 12 bases. CDR1 and CDR2 from the germline V gene are SEHNR and FQNEAQ (reference sequence). After removal of 1 base from V and 4 bases from J, the junction contained 10 bases not matched to a gene. The CDR3 sequence is 19 residues long. CDR3 residues: CASSLEDVLAGGITGELFF. As DNA, the CDR3 is TGTGCCAGCAGCTTAGAGGACGTACTAGCGGGAGGAATCACCGGGGAGCTGTTTTTT.

The J gene is TRBJ2-1, the V gene TRBV2; the match to TRBD2 covers 7 bases. Germline lookup yields CDR1 SNHLY and CDR2 FYNNEI. The junction had 2 bases not matched to a gene; V was cut back by 2 bases and J by 4 bases. The CDR3 contains 14 residues. CDR3 in amino acids: CASSETSVYNEQFF. DNA for the CDR3: TGTGCCAGCAGTGAAACTAGCGTATACAATGAGCAGTTCTTC.

About this clone itself: At one boundary the junction diverges from the germline segment, which might be a read error. The chain uses TRBV7-2 and TRBJ2-2; perhaps TRBD2 as D (6 bases). Germline lookup yields CDR1 SGHTA and CDR2 FQGNSA. The length of the CDR3 is 16 residues. The CDR3 reads CASSRSGLANAGELFF. CDR3 DNA: TGTGCCAGCAGCCGTTCTGGGCTAGCGAACGCCGGGGAGCTGTTTTTT. Filled out from reference TRBV7-2 and TRBJ2-2, the complete variable domain reads GAGVSQSPSNKVTEKGKDVELRCDPISGHTALYWYRQSLGQGLEFLIYFQGNSAPDKSGLPSDRFSAERTGGSVSTLTIQRTQQEDSAVYLCASSRSGLANAGELFFGEGSRLTVL.